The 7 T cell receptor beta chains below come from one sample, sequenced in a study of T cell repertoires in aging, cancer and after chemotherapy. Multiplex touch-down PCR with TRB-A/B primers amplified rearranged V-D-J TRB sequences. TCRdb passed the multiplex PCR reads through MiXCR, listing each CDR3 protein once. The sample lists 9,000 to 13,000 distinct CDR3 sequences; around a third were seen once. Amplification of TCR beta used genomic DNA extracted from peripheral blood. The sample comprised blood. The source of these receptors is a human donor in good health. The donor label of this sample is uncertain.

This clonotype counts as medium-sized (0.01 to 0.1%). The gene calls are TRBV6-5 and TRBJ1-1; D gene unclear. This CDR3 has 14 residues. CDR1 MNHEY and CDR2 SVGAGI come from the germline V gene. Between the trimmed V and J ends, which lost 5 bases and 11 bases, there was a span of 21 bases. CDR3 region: CASSDRPRSEEAFF. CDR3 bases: TGTGCCAGCAGTGACCGGCCGCGGTCCGAGGAGGCTTTCTTT.

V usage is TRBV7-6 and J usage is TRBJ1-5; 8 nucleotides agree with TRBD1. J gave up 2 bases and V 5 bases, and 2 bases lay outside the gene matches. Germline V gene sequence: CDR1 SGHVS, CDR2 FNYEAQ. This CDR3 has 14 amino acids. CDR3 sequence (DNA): TGTGCCAGCAGCCCGACAGGGGGCAATCAGCCCCAGCATTTT. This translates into CASSPTGGNQPQHF.

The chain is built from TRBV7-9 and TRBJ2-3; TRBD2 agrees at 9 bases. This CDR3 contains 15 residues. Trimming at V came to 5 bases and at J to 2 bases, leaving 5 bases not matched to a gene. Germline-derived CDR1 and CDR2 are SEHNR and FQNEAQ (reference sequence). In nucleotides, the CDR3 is TGTGCCAGCAGCCCCCTAGCGGGGTTCACAGATACGCAGTATTTT. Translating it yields CASSPLAGFTDTQYF.

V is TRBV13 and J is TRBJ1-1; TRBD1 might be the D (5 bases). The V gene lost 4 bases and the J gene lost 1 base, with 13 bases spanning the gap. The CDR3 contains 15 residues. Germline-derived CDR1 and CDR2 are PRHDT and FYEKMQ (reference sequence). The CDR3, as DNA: TGTGCCAGCAGCTCAACGGCGGGGCCGAACACTGAAGCTTTCTTT. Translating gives CASSSTAGPNTEAFF.

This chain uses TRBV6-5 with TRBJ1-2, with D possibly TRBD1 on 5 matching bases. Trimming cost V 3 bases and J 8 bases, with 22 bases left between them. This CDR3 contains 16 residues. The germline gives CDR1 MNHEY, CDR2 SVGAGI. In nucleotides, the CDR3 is TGTGCCAGCAGTTATAGGAGAACAGCTTCGGGACCGGGCTACACCTTC. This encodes CASSYRRTASGPGYTF.

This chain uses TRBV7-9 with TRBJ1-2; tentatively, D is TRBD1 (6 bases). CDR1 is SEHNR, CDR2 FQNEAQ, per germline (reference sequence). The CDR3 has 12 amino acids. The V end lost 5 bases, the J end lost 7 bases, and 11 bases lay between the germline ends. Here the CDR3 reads CASSPDSFGYTF. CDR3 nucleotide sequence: TGTGCCAGCAGCCCGGACAGTTTTGGCTACACCTTC.

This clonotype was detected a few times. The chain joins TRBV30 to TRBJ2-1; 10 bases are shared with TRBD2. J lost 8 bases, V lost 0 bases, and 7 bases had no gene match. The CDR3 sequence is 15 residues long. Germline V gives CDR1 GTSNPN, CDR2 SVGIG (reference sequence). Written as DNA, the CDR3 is TGTGCCTGGAGTGTACAAGCGGGAGGGCCATATGAGCAGTTCTTC. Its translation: CAWSVQAGGPYEQFF.